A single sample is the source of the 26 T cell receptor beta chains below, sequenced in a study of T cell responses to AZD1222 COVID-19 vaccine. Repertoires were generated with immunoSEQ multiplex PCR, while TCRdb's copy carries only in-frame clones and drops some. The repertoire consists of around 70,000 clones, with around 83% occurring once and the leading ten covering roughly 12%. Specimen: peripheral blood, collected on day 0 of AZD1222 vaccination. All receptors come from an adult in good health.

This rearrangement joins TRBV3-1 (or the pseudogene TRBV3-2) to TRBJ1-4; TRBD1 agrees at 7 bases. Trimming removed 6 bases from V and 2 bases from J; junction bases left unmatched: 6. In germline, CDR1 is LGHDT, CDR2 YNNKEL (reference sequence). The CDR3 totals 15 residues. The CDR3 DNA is TGTGCCAGCAGTCAACAGGGGTCCACTAATGAAAAACTGTTTTTT. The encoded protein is CASSQQGSTNEKLFF.

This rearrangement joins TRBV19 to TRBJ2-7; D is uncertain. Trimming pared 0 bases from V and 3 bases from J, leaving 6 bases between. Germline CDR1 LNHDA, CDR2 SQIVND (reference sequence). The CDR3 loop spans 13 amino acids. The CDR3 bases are TGTGCCAGTAGTATAGACAAGAGCTACGAGCAGTACTTC. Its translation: CASSIDKSYEQYF.

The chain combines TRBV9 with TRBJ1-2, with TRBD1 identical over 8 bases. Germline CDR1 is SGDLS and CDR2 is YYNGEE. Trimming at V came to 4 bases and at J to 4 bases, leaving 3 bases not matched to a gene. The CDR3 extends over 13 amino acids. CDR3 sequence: CASSRDRIYGYTF. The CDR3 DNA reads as TGTGCCAGCAGCAGGGACAGGATCTATGGCTACACCTTC.

The chain's CDR3 is CASSLGPVNTEAFF. The CDR3 DNA follows: TGTGCCAGCAGCTTAGGTCCAGTGAACACTGAAGCTTTCTTT. This chain connects TRBV5-6 to TRBJ1-1; no firm D call. From germline, CDR1 is SGHDT and CDR2 YYEEEE. Trimming removed 2 bases from V and 0 bases from J, with 8 bases in between. The CDR3 has 14 residues.

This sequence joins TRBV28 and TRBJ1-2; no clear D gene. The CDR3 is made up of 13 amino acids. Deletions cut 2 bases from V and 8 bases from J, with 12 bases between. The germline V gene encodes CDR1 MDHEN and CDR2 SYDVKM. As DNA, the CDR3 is TGTGCCAGCAGTTTAATTTCCGGAGCCGGCTACACCTTC. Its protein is CASSLISGAGYTF.

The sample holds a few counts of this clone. CDR3 protein: CASSPYLGQGNTGELFF. As DNA, the CDR3 is TGTGCCAGCAGCCCTTACCTCGGACAGGGAAACACCGGGGAGCTGTTTTTT. J is TRBJ2-2 and V is TRBV6-2 or TRBV6-3; TRBD1 aligns across 8 bases. Germline CDR1 and CDR2: MNHEY and SVGEGT. This CDR3 region has 17 residues. V lost 6 bases, J lost 2 bases, and 11 bases stayed unmatched.

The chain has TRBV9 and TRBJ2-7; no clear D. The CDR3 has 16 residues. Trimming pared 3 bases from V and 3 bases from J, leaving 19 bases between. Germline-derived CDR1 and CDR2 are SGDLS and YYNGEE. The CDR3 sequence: CASSAKASAKNYEQYF. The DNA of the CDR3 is TGTGCCAGCAGCGCGAAGGCCTCAGCGAAAAACTACGAGCAGTACTTC.

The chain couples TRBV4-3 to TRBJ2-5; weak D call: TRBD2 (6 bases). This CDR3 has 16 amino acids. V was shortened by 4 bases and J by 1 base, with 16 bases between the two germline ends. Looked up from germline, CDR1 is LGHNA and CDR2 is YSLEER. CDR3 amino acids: CASSLETNGSQETQYF. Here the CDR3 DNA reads TGCGCCAGCAGCCTTGAGACTAACGGGAGCCAAGAGACCCAGTACTTC.

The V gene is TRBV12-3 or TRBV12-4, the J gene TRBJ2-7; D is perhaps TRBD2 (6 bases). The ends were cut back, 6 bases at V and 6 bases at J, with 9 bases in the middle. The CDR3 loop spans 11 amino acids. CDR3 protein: CASRREGEQYF. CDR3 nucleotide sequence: TGTGCCAGCAGGCGGGAAGGCGAGCAGTACTTC.

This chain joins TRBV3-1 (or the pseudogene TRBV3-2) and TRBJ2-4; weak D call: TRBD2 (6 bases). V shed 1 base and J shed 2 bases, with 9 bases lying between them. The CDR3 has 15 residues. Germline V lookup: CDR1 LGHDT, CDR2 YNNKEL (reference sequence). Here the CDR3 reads CASSQAGETKNIQYF. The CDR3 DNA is TGTGCCAGCAGCCAAGCGGGGGAAACCAAAAACATTCAGTACTTC.

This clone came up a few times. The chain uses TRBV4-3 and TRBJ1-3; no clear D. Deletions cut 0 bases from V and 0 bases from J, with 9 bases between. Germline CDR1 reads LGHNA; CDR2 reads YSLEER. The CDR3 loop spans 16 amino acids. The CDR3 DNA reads TGCGCCAGCAGCCAAGATAAAAGGCCCTCTGGAAACACCATATATTTT. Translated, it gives CASSQDKRPSGNTIYF.

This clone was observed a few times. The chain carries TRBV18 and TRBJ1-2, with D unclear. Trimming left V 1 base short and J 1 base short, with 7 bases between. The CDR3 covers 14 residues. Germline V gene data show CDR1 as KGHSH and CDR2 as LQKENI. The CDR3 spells CASSPLDGNYGYTF. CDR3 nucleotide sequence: TGTGCCAGCTCACCACTAGACGGTAACTATGGCTACACCTTC. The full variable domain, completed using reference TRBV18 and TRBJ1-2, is NAGVMQNPRHLVRRRGQEARLRCSPMKGHSHVYWYRQLPEEGLKFMVYLQKENIIDESGMPKERFSAEFPKEGPSILRIQQVVRGDSAAYFCASSPLDGNYGYTFGSGTRLTVV.

CDR3 nucleotides: TGTGCCAGCAGCTTTTCCGCAGCACTAGCGGGGGCCCCTAGCACAGATACGCAGTATTTT. It is translated as CASSFSAALAGAPSTDTQYF. J is TRBJ2-3 and V is TRBV5-4; TRBD2 matches 11 bases. The germline V gene has CDR1 SGHNT and CDR2 YYREEE (reference sequence). V was clipped by 2 bases and J by 0 bases; unmatched bases: 14. CDR3 length: 20 amino acids.

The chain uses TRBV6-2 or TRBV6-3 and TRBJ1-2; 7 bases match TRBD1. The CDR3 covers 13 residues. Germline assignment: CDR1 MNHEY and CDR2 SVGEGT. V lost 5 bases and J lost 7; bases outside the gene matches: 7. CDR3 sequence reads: CASSQGQSGGYTF. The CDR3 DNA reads TGTGCCAGCAGTCAGGGACAGTCCGGTGGCTACACCTTC.

In DNA, the CDR3 is TGTGCCAGCTCCTGGGGGGAGCTGTTTTTT. This sequence encodes CASSWGELFF. The chain uses TRBV6-5 and TRBJ2-2; D unclear. Trimming shortened V by 8 bases and J by 8 bases, and 6 bases separated the two germline ends. The germline CDR1 and CDR2 sequences are MNHEY and SVGAGI. CDR3 length equals 10 residues.

The CDR3 spells CASSLAAEANYGYTF. DNA of the CDR3: TGTGCCAGCAGCTTAGCGGCAGAAGCTAACTATGGCTACACCTTC. This chain connects TRBV7-6 to TRBJ1-2; unclear D gene. CDR1 and CDR2 from the germline V gene are SGHVS and FNYEAQ. V shed 0 bases and J shed 0 bases, with 8 bases lying between them. There are 15 residues in the CDR3.

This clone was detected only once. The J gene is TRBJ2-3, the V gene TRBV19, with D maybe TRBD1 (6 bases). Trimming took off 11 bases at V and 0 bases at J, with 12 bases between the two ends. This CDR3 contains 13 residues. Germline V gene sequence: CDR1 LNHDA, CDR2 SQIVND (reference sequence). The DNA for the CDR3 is TGTGCCGTTATGGGGGCTAGCACAGATACGCAGTATTTT. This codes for CAVMGASTDTQYF.

The CDR3 nucleotides are TGTGCCAGCAGTCGCTCCATAGGGGGTCAGGCCGCACCCTTCGGTCTCTCTGCCAAAAACATTCAGTACTTC. It codes for CASSRSIGGQAAPFGLSAKNIQYF. The genes are TRBV6-6 and TRBJ2-4, with a tentative D call TRBD1 (6 bases). V lost 5 bases to trimming and J lost 1 base, with 39 bases between them. Germline values: CDR1 MNHNY, CDR2 SVGAGI (reference sequence). The CDR3 loop spans 24 amino acids.

This CDR3 is CASSGTSPSGELFF. The CDR3 DNA is TGTGCCAGTAGCGGGACTAGTCCCAGCGGGGAGCTGTTTTTT. V usage is TRBV19 and J usage is TRBJ2-2; 8 bases agree with TRBD2. V shed 6 bases, J shed 7 bases, and the junction held 7 bases outside the gene matches. Germline V lookup: CDR1 LNHDA, CDR2 SQIVND (reference sequence). The CDR3 is made up of 14 amino acids.

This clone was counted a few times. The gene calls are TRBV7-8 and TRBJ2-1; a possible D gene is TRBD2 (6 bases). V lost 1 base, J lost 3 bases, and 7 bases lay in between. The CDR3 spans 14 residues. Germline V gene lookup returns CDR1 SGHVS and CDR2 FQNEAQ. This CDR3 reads CASSLGGVYNEQFF. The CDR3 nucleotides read TGTGCCAGCAGCTTAGGGGGGGTCTACAATGAGCAGTTCTTC.

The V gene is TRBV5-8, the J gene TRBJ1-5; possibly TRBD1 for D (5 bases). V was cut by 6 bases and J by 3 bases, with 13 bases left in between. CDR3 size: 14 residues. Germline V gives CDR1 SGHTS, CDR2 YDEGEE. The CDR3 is CASTLGTNNQPQHF. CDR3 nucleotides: TGTGCCAGCACACTCGGGACTAACAATCAGCCCCAGCATTTT.

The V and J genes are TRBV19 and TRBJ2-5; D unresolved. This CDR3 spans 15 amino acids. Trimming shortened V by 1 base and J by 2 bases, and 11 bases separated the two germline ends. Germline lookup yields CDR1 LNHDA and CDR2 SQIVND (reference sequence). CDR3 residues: CASSIGAPLQETQYF. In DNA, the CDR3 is TGTGCCAGTAGTATAGGGGCACCCTTACAAGAGACCCAGTACTTC.

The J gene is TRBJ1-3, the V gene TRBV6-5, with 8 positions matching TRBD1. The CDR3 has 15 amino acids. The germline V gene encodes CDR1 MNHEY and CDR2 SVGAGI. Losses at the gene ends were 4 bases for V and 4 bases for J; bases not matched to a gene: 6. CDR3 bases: TGTGCCAGCAGTTTTCAGGGGGCCGGAGGAAACACCATATATTTT. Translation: CASSFQGAGGNTIYF.

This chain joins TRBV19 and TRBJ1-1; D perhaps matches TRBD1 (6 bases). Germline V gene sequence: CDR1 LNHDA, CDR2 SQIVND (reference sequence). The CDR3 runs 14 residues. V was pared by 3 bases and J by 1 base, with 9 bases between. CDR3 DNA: TGTGCCAGTAGTATTCAGGGGTCGAACACTGAAGCTTTCTTT. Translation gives CASSIQGSNTEAFF.

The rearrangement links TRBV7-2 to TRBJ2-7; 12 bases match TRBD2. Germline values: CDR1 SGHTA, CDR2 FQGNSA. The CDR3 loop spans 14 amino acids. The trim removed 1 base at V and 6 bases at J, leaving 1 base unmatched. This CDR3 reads CASSLVLAGGEQYF. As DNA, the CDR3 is TGTGCCAGCAGCTTAGTACTAGCGGGGGGCGAGCAGTACTTC.

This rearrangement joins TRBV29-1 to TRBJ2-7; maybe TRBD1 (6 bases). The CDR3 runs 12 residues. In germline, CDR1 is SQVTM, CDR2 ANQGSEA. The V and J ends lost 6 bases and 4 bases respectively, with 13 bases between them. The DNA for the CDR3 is TGCAGCGTCCACAGGGATGGGTACGAGCAGTACTTC. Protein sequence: CSVHRDGYEQYF.